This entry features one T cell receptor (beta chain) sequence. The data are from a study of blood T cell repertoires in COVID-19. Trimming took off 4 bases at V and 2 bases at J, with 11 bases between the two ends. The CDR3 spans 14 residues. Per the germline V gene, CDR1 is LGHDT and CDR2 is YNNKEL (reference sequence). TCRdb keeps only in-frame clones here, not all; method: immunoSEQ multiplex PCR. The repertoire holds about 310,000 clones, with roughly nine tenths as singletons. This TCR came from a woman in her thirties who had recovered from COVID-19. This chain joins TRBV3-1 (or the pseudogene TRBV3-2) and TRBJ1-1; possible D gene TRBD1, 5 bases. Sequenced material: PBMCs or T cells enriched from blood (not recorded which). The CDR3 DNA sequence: TGTGCCAGCAGCCCAATCGGGGGAAACACTGAAGCTTTCTTT. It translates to CASSPIGGNTEAFF.